The rows below give T cell receptor beta chains drawn from one sample of a study of identical twins. A single record per CDR3 protein comes from TCRdb applying MiXCR to the 5' RACE reads. The sample includes around 340,000 distinct CDR3 sequences, 9% to 15% of them seen just once. The same data also contributed to another study, on yellow fever vaccine responses in identical twins.

Material for sequencing was CD8+ T cells sorted from blood. The receptors were sampled from a woman aged 18-30 years in good health. The CDR3 runs from the conserved cysteine through the conserved F or W. D genes are given only for firm matches. Only some rows state a clone size, as once, few, many or a class for expanded clones.

CDR3,DNA,V,length,size,D,J
CASSPRLAGGETQYF,TGTGCCAGCAGTCCCCGACTAGCGGGAGGAGAGACCCAGTACTTC,TRBV27,15,few,TRBD2,TRBJ2-5
CASRSGTGGLGYTF,TGTGCCAGCAGATCCGGGACAGGGGGCCTAGGCTACACCTTC,TRBV12-3/TRBV12-4,14,many,TRBD1,TRBJ1-2
CAIRGRAGEQYF,TGTGCCATCAGGGGCCGGGCGGGGGAGCAGTACTTC,TRBV10-3,12,many,NA,TRBJ2-7
CASSGRTNEKLFF,TGTGCCAGCTCGGGCAGGACTAATGAAAAACTGTTTTTT,TRBV12-3/TRBV12-4,13,NA,NA,TRBJ1-4
CASVSVPSYEQYF,TGTGCCAGCGTATCCGTTCCATCCTACGAGCAGTACTTC,TRBV6-6,13,few,NA,TRBJ2-7
CASSSSGGSYNEQFF,TGTGCCAGCAGTAGTAGCGGGGGGTCCTACAATGAGCAGTTCTTC,TRBV6-4,15,many,TRBD2,TRBJ2-1
CSARRLKAGELFF,TGCAGTGCTAGAAGACTTAAGGCCGGGGAGCTGTTTTTT,TRBV20-1,13,NA,NA,TRBJ2-2
CASSSTGGWQETQYF,TGTGCCAGCAGTTCGACCGGGGGCTGGCAAGAGACCCAGTACTTC,TRBV6-5,15,few,NA,TRBJ2-5
CASTGGGPDTQYF,TGTGCCAGCACCGGGGGGGGCCCGGATACGCAGTATTTT,TRBV7-9,13,NA,TRBD2,TRBJ2-3
CSARETEYGYTF,TGCAGTGCTAGGGAGACAGAATATGGCTACACCTTC,TRBV20-1,12,many,NA,TRBJ1-2
CASSKGQGGYQPQHF,TGTGCCAGCAGTAAAGGACAGGGTGGTTATCAGCCCCAGCATTTT,TRBV12-3/TRBV12-4,15,many,TRBD1,TRBJ1-5
CASSVYLAGDEQYF,TGTGCCAGCAGCGTGTACCTAGCGGGGGACGAGCAGTACTTC,TRBV9,14,many,TRBD2,TRBJ2-7
CASSLGVGVNEQFF,TGTGCCAGCAGCTTAGGGGTAGGGGTCAATGAGCAGTTCTTC,TRBV7-9,14,NA,NA,TRBJ2-1
CSVLNGTDQETQYF,TGCAGCGTCCTGAACGGGACCGACCAAGAGACCCAGTACTTC,TRBV29-1,14,few,NA,TRBJ2-5
CASIRGGTGDPKGAIEQYF,TGTGCCAGCATCCGGGGGGGGACAGGGGACCCTAAGGGGGCTATCGAGCAGTACTTC,TRBV7-3,19,NA,TRBD1,TRBJ2-7
CASSLFGPRSGNEQFF,TGTGCCAGCAGTTTATTTGGCCCCCGCTCGGGCAATGAGCAGTTCTTC,TRBV12-3/TRBV12-4,16,few,NA,TRBJ2-1